This paragraph reports one T cell receptor beta chain. Antigen unknown. The CDR3 is made up of 13 amino acids. The V segment lost 5 bases and the J segment 8 bases; nucleotides outside the gene matches: 6. Germline V gives CDR1 MNHEY, CDR2 SMNVEV (reference sequence). PCR primers comprised 60 Vbeta and 13 Jbeta primers. Clones were read by immunoSEQ multiplex PCR, and TCRdb kept only the in-frame ones, dropping some. The sample has some 100,000 clones, about 81% seen once; the top ten hold roughly 10%. The sample is drawn from a study of cytomegalovirus exposure and HLA in healthy donors. Study-level findings and limits: A later analysis showed that HLA-associated TCR beta chains had undergone more clonal expansion than equally common others. The listing of 150 to 200 TCR beta chains classed them as cytomegalovirus-associated.

Sequenced material: PBMCs. This TCR derives from a man between 50 and 59 years old in good health and CMV-seronegative. The rearrangement joins TRBV27 to TRBJ1-2; 9 bases are a match to TRBD1. The CDR3 nucleotides read TGTGCCAGCAGTGAGGACAGGGGATTCGGCTACACCTTC. This encodes CASSEDRGFGYTF.